Listed below are T cell receptor beta chains from one sample, sequenced in a study of blood T cells in healthy people across ages. From the 5' RACE reads, TCRdb called clonotypes with MiXCR, one entry per CDR3 protein. Found here are roughly 800,000 distinct CDR3 sequences, 58% of them singletons; the top ten hold over 20%. The material sequenced was blood. The receptors here all came from a man aged 25-45 years in good health. Each CDR3 is given with its conserved first and last residue. Fields, in order: V gene, clone size, J gene, D gene, CDR3 DNA, CDR3 protein. D genes are given only for firm matches. Size is stated for part of the rows, as once, few or many counts, or as a class when the clone is expanded.

TRBV5-1,.,TRBJ2-2,.,TGCGCCAGCAGCTTTAGCGGTTCTAACACCGGGGAGCTGTTTTTT,CASSFSGSNTGELFF
TRBV20-1,.,TRBJ2-1,.,TGCAGTGCTAGGGCAGAGTCCAAGGAGCAGTTCTTC,CSARAESKEQFF
TRBV4-2,.,TRBJ1-6,.,TGTGCCAGCAGCCAAGATTGGGAGTCTAATTCACCCCTCCACTTT,CASSQDWESNSPLHF
TRBV29-1,.,TRBJ2-1,TRBD1,TGCAGCGTTGAGGTTGGGGGACAGGGCGATGAACAGTTCTTC,CSVEVGGQGDEQFF
TRBV11-1,few,TRBJ2-3,.,TGTGCCAGCAGCTTAGGAACAGGGTCGGATACGCAGTATTTT,CASSLGTGSDTQYF
TRBV7-2,few,TRBJ2-5,.,TGTGCCAGCAGCCCCCCCCCGGAGACCCAGTACTTC,CASSPPPETQYF
TRBV4-3,.,TRBJ2-7,.,TGCGCCAGCAGCCAAGATCTTTGGCAGGCCTACGAGCAGTACTTC,CASSQDLWQAYEQYF
TRBV10-3,.,TRBJ2-3,TRBD2,TGTGCCATCAGTGGCGGGACTAGCTCGACAGATACGCAGTATTTT,CAISGGTSSTDTQYF
TRBV9,few,TRBJ2-5,.,TGTGCCAGCAGCCCAGGACTCCTTAGAAGGGAGACCCAGTACTTC,CASSPGLLRRETQYF
TRBV6-5,.,TRBJ1-4,.,TGTGCCAGCAGTTTTCGACCGAAGGCTGAAAAACTGTTTTTT,CASSFRPKAEKLFF
TRBV7-2,.,TRBJ2-3,.,TGTGCCAGCAGCCTCCCGGACCTCGCCACAGATACGCAGTATTTT,CASSLPDLATDTQYF
TRBV2,.,TRBJ1-5,.,TGTGCCAGCGCGGCCAGGGAAGGACAGCCCCAGCATTTT,CASAAREGQPQHF
TRBV20-1,.,TRBJ2-1,.,TGCAGTGCTAGCCTCAGACAAAGGGGCCCCTACAATGAGCAGTTCTTC,CSASLRQRGPYNEQFF
TRBV7-2,.,TRBJ1-2,.,TGTGCCAGCAGCTTAGTCGGTCAGCACCTTGGCTATGGCTACACCTTC,CASSLVGQHLGYGYTF
TRBV6-2/TRBV6-3,.,TRBJ2-4,.,TGTGCCAGTACGGGGAGAAAAAACATTCAGTACTTC,CASTGRKNIQYF
TRBV12-3/TRBV12-4,few,TRBJ2-7,TRBD1,TGTGCCAGCAGTTTGAGCAGGGGGTCCTACGAGCAGTACTTC,CASSLSRGSYEQYF
TRBV14,few,TRBJ2-7,.,TGTGCCAGCAGCCAAGACAGGGTTGGCGAGCAGTACTTC,CASSQDRVGEQYF
TRBV20-1,.,TRBJ2-1,.,TGCAGTGCTAGAGCCCACTCTTTGAGCGATGAGCAGTTCTTC,CSARAHSLSDEQFF
TRBV11-2,few,TRBJ2-7,TRBD1,TGTGCCAGCAGCCCACAGGGGCAAGAGCAGTACTTC,CASSPQGQEQYF
TRBV20-1,.,TRBJ2-4,.,TGCAGTGCTAGTGTTGGGGGTCGGGGCATTCAGTACTTC,CSASVGGRGIQYF
TRBV20-1,.,TRBJ2-1,.,TGCAGTGCTAGAGAAAGGACCGGCTTGAATGAGCAGTTCTTC,CSARERTGLNEQFF
TRBV4-3,.,TRBJ2-2,TRBD2,TGCGCCAGCAGCCCCCTGGGGGGGTCGACAGTCCCTAACACCGGGGAGCTGTTTTTT,CASSPLGGSTVPNTGELFF
TRBV12-3/TRBV12-4,few,TRBJ2-5,TRBD1,TGTGCCAGCAGTTTATCGGGGACAGGGAAAGAGACCCAGTACTTC,CASSLSGTGKETQYF
TRBV6-1,.,TRBJ1-1,.,TGTGCCAGCAGAGAGAGCTCGAACACTGAAGCTTTCTTT,CASRESSNTEAFF
TRBV25-1,.,TRBJ2-3,TRBD1,TGTGCCAGCAGTGACCACCGTGACAGGGAGTCGGCAGATACGCAGTATTTT,CASSDHRDRESADTQYF
TRBV5-1,.,TRBJ2-3,TRBD2,TGCGCCAGCACCACAGGCGGACTAGCGCAAGATACGCAGTATTTT,CASTTGGLAQDTQYF
TRBV6-1,.,TRBJ2-7,.,TGTGCCAGCACCTCGGACGGGGGCCGGCAGTACTTC,CASTSDGGRQYF
TRBV20-1,.,TRBJ2-7,.,TGCAGTGCTAGACAACCCGGGACTCCCACAAGAGAGCAGTACTTC,CSARQPGTPTREQYF